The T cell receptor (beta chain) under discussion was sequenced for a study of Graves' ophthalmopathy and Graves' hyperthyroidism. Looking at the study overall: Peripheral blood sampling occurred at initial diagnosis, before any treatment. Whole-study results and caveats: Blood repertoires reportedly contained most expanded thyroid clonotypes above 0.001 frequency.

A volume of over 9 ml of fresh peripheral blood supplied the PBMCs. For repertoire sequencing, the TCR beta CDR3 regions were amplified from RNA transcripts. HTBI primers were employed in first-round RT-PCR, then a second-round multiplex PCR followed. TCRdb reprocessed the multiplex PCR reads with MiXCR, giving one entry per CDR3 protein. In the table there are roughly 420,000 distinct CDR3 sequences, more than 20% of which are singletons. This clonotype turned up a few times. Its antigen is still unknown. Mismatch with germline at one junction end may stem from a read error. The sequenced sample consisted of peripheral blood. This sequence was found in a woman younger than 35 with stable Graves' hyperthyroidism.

CDR3 in amino acids: CASSQYRDSVSGNTIYF. The CDR3 bases are TGTGCCAGCAGTCAATACCGTGACAGCGTCTCTGGAAACACTATATATTTT. The chain recombines TRBV12-3 or TRBV12-4 with TRBJ1-3; weak D call: TRBD1 (5 bases). The CDR3 is 17 amino acids.